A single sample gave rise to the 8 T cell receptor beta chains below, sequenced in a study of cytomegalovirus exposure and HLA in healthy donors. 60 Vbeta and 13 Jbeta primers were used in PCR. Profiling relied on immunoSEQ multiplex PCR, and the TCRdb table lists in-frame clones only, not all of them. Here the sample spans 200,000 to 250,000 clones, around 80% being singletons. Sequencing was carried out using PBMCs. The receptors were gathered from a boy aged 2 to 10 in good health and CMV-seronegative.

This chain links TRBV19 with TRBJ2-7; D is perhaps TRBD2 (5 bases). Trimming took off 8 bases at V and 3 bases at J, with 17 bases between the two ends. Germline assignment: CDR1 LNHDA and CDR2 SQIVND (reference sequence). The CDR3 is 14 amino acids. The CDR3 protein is CASGLGSGNYEQYF. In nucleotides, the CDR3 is TGTGCCAGTGGGCTAGGGAGCGGTAACTACGAGCAGTACTTC. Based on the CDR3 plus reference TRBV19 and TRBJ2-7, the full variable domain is DGGITQSPKYLFRKEGQNVTLSCEQNLNHDAMYWYRQDPGQGLRLIYYSQIVNDFQKGDIAEGYSVSREKKESFPLTVTSAQKNPTAFYLCASGLGSGNYEQYFGPGTRLTVT.

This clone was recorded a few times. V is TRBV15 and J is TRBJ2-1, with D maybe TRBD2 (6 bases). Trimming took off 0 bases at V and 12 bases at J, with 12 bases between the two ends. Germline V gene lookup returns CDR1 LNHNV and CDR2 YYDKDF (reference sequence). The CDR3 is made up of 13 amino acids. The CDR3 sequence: CATSRDRRGRQFF. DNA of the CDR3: TGTGCCACCAGCAGAGATAGGCGGGGACGGCAGTTCTTC. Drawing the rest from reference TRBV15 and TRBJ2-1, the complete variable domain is DAMVIQNPRYQVTQFGKPVTLSCSQTLNHNVMYWYQQKSSQAPKLLFHYYDKDFNNEADTPDNFQSRRPNTSFCFLDIRSPGLGDTAMYLCATSRDRRGRQFFGPGTRLTVL.

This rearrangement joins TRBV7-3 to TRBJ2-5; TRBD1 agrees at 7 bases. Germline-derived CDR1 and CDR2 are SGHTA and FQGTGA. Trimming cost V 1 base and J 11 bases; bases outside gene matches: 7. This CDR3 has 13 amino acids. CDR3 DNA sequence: TGTGCCAGCAGCTTAATGTCAGGGGGAGAGCAGTACTTC. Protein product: CASSLMSGGEQYF.

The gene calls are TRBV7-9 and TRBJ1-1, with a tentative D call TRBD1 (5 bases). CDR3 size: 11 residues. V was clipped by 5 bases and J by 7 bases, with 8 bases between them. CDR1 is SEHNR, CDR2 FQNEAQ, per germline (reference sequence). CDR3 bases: TGTGCCAGCAGCATTCAGGGTGAAGCTTTCTTT. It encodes CASSIQGEAFF.

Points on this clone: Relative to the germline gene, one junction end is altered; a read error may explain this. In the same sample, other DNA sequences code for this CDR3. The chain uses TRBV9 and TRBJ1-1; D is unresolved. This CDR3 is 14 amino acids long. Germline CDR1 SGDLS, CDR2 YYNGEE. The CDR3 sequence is CASSVSGDLAEAFF. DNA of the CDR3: TGTGCCAGCAGCGTATCCGGGGATCTGGCTGAAGCCTTCTTT.

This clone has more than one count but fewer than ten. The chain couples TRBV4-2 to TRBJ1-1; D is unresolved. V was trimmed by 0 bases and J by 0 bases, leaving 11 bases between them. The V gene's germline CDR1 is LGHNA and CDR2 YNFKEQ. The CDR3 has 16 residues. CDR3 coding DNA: TGTGCCAGCAGCCAAGAAGGCATGGAGATGAACACTGAAGCTTTCTTT. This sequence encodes CASSQEGMEMNTEAFF.

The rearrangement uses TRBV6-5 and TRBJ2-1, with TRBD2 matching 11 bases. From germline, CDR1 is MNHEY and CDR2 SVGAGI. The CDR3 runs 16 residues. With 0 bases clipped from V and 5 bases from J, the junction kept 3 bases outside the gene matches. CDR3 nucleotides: TGTGCCAGCAGTTACTCTCGACTAGCGGGACACAATGAGCAGTTCTTC. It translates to CASSYSRLAGHNEQFF.

CDR3 coding DNA: TGTGCCACCAGCAGAGAGAGGGGGGGACCCTACGAGCAGTACTTC. It encodes CATSRERGGPYEQYF. The chain has TRBV15 and TRBJ2-7; tentatively, D is TRBD2 (7 bases). This CDR3 has 15 residues. Trimming removed 0 bases at V and 2 bases at J, with 11 bases between. Germline values: CDR1 LNHNV, CDR2 YYDKDF (reference sequence).